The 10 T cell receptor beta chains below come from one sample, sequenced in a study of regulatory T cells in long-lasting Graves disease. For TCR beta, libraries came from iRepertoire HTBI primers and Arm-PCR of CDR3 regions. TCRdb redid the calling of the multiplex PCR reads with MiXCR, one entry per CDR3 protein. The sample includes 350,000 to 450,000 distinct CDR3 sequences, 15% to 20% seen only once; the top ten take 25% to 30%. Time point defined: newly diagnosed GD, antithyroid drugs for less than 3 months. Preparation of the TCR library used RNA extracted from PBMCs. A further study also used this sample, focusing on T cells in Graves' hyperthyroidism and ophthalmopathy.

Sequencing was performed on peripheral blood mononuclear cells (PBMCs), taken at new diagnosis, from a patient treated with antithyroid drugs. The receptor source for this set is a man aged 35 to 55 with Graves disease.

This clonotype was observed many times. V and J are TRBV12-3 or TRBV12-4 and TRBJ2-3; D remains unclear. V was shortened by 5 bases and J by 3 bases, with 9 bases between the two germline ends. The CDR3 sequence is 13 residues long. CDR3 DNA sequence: TGTGCCAGCAGTCCTTCCGGGACAGATACGCAGTATTTT. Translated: CASSPSGTDTQYF.

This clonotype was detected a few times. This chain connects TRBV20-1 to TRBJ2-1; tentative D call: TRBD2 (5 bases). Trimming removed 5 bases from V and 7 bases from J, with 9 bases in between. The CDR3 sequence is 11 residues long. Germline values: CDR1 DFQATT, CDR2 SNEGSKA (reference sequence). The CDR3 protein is CSAPGSNEQFF. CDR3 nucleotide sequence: TGCAGTGCTCCGGGGTCTAATGAGCAGTTCTTC.

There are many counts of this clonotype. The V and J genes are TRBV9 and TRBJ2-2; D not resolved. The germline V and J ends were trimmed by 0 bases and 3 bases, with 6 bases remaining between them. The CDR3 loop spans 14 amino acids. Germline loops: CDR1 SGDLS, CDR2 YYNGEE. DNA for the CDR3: TGTGCCAGCAGCGTAGTTCACCACACCGGGGAGCTGTTTTTT. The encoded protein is CASSVVHHTGELFF.

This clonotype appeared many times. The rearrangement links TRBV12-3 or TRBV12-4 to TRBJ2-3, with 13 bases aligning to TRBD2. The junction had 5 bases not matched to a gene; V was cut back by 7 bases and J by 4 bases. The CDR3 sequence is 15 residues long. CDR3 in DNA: TGTGCCAGCACCAGGACTAGCGGGGGTGCAGATACGCAGTATTTT. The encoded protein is CASTRTSGGADTQYF.

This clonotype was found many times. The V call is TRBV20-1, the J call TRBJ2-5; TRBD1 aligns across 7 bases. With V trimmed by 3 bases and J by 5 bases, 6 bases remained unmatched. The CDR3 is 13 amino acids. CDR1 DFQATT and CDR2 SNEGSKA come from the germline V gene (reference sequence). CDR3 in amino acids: CSASPTGLETQYF. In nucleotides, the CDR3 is TGCAGTGCTAGTCCGACAGGGCTGGAGACCCAGTACTTC.

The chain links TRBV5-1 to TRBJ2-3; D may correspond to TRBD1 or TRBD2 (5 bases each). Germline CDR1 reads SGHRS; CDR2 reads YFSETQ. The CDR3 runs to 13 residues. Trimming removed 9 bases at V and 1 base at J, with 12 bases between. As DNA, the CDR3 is TGCGCCACCTCTCGGGACGGCACAGATACGCAGTATTTT. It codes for CATSRDGTDTQYF.

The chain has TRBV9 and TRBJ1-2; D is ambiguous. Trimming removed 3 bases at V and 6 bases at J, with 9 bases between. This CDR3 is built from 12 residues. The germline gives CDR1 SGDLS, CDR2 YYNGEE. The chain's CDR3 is CASSAAWDGYTF. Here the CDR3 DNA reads TGTGCCAGCAGCGCAGCCTGGGATGGCTACACCTTC.

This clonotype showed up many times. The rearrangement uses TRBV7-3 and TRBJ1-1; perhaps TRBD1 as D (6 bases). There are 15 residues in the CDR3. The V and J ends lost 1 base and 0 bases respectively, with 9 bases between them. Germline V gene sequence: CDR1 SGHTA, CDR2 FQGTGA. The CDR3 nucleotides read TGTGCCAGCAGCTTAATAGGGGGGGTGAACACTGAAGCTTTCTTT. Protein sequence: CASSLIGGVNTEAFF.

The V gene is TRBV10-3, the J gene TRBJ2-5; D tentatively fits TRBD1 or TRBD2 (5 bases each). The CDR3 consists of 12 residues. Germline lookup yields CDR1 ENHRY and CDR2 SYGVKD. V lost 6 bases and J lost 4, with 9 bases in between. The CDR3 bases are TGTGCCATCAGCTGGGACCCAGAGACCCAGTACTTC. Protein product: CAISWDPETQYF.

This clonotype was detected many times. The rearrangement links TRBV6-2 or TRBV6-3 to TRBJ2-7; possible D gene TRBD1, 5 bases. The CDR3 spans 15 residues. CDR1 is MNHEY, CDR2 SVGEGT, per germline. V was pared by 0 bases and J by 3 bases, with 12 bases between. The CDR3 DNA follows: TGTGCCAGCAGTTACTCGACTGCAGGGATCTACGAGCAGTACTTC. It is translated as CASSYSTAGIYEQYF.